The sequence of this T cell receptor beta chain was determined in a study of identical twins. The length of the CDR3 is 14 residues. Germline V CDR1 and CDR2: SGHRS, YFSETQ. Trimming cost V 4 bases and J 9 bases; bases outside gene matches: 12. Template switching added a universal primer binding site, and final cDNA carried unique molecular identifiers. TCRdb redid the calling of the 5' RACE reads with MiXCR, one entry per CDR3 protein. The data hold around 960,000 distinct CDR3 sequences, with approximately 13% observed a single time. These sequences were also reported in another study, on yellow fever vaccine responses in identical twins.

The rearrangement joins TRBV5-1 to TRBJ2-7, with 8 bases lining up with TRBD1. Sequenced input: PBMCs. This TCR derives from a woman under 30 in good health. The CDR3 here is CASSTGQGTPPQYF. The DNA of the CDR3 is TGCGCCAGCAGCACCGGACAGGGAACCCCACCGCAGTACTTC. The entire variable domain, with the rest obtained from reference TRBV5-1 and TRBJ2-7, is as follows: KAGVTQTPRYLIKTRGQQVTLSCSPISGHRSVSWYQQTPGQGLQFLFEYFSETQRNKGNFPGRFSGRQFSNSRSEMNVSTLELGDSALYLCASSTGQGTPPQYFGPGTRLTVT.